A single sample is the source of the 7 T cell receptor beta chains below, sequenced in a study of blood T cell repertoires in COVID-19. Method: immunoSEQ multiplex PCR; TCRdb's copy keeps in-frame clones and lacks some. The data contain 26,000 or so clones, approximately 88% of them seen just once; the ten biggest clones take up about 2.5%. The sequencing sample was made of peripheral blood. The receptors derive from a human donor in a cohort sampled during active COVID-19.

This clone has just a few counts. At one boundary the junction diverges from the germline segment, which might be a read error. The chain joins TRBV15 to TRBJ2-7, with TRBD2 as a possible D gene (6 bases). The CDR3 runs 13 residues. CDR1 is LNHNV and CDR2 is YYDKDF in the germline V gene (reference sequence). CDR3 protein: CATSRDRGRWEFF. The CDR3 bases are TGTGCCACCAGCAGAGATCGGGGGAGGTGGGAATTCTTC.

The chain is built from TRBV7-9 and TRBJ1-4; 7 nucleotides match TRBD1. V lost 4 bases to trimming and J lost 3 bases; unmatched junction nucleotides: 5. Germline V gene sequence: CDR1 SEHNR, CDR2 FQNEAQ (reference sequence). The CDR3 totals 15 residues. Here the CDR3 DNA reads TGTGCCAGCAGCTCGAGGGGGCTTGCTAATGAAAAACTGTTTTTT. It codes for CASSSRGLANEKLFF.

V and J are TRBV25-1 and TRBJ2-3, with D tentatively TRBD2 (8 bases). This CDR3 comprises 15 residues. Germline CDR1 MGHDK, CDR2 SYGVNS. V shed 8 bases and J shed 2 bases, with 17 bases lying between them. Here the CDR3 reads CASSRGGQYTDTQYF. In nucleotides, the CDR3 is TGTGCCAGCTCCCGGGGGGGACAGTACACAGATACGCAGTATTTT.

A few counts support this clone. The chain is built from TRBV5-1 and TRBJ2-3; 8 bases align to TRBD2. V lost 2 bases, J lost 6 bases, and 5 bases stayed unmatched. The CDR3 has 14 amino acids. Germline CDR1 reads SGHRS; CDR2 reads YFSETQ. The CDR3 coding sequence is TGCGCCAGCAGCTTATTAGCGGGGTCGGATACGCAGTATTTT. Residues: CASSLLAGSDTQYF.

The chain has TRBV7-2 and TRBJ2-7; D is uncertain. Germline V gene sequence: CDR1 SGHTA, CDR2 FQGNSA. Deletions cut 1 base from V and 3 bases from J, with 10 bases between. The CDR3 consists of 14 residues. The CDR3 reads CASSLDPYVYEQYF. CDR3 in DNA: TGTGCCAGCAGCTTAGATCCCTATGTCTACGAGCAGTACTTC.

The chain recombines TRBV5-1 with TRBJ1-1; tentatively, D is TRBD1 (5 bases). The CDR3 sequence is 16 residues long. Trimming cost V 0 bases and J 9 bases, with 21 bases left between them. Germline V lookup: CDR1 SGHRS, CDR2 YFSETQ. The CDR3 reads CASSLEEMRQGGQAFF. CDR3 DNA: TGCGCCAGCAGCTTGGAAGAGATGAGGCAGGGAGGGCAAGCTTTCTTT.

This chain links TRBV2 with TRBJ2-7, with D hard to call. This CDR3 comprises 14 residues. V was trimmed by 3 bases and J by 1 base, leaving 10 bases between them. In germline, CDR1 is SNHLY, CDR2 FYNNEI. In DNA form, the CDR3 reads TGTGCCAGCAGTGACTGGCGGCAATCCTACGAGCAGTACTTC. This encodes CASSDWRQSYEQYF.